This TCR beta chain originates from a study of cytomegalovirus exposure and HLA in healthy donors. Study in general: HLA-typed donors contributed around 88 million unique TCRs, which were held in an early data release.

Germline values: CDR1 SGHRS, CDR2 YFSETQ. V shed 0 bases and J 0 bases; nucleotides not matched to a gene: 6. The CDR3 is 16 amino acids. Both 60 Vbeta primers and 13 Jbeta primers went into the PCR. Using immunoSEQ multiplex PCR, the repertoire was profiled, and TCRdb retains in-frame clones only, with some absent. The sample has 200,000 or so clones, less than 85% seen once. As for this clone: Antigen: not known.

Findings and caveats of the study: Later genetic work tied a missense DCLRE1C variant to beta-chain V and J trimming.

Sequencing input: PBMCs. This rearrangement joins TRBV5-1 to TRBJ2-7; 7 bases are shared with TRBD2. This clonotype was obtained from a young man in good health and CMV-seronegative. CDR3 amino acids: CASSLDGLVGSYEQYF. The CDR3 DNA sequence: TGCGCCAGCAGCTTGGATGGACTAGTGGGCTCCTACGAGCAGTACTTC.